This TCR beta chain was captured in a study of radiotherapy plus CTLA-4 blockade in lung cancer. General observations from the study: In blood, after radiotherapy plus ipilimumab, tumor-derived TCR clones expanded.

The CDR3 has 14 amino acids. Trimming cost V 0 bases and J 4 bases, with 10 bases left between them. Germline V CDR1 and CDR2: SGDLS, YYNGEE. Notes on this clone: Its matching antigen is unknown.

The assay was immunoSEQ multiplex PCR, and TCRdb's table has in-frame clones only and misses some. The table shows roughly 59,000 clones, with 72% occurring only once. The chain carries TRBV9 and TRBJ2-5; maybe TRBD2 (5 bases). This receptor was identified in a human donor with non-small cell lung cancer whose response to radiotherapy plus ipilimumab could not be evaluated. The sequenced sample was peripheral blood, obtained from a patient treated with radiotherapy plus ipilimumab. The CDR3 DNA is TGTGCCAGCAGCGTAGGAGGAGGACGAGAGACCCAGTACTTC. Amino acids: CASSVGGGRETQYF.